These 19 T cell receptor beta chains came from one sample sequenced in a study of blood T cell repertoires in COVID-19. TCRdb keeps only in-frame clones here, not all; method: immunoSEQ multiplex PCR. The sample has tens of thousands of clones, around 90% seen once. Sample: peripheral blood. These receptors were collected from a man aged 50 to 60 with active COVID-19.

This clone appeared once. V gene TRBV30 combines with J gene TRBJ2-1; TRBD2 aligns across 8 bases. CDR1 and CDR2 (germline): GTSNPN, SVGIG (reference sequence). CDR3 length: 13 residues. V lost 6 bases, J lost 12 bases, and 13 bases stayed unmatched. As DNA, the CDR3 is TGTGCCTGCACGGTAGCGGGGCCCCGATCGCAGTTCTTC. Protein product: CACTVAGPRSQFF.

V usage is TRBV15 and J usage is TRBJ2-1; 10 bases match TRBD2. Germline V CDR1 and CDR2: LNHNV, YYDKDF (reference sequence). Losses at the gene ends were 6 bases for V and 8 bases for J; bases not matched to a gene: 19. This CDR3 has 18 amino acids. As DNA, the CDR3 is TGTGCCACCAGTCATTCTAGAGGTGTTAGCGGGAGGTTTTATGAGCAGTTCTTC. As protein: CATSHSRGVSGRFYEQFF.

This chain uses TRBV11-1 with TRBJ2-1; TRBD2 matches at 10 bases. The junction had 6 bases not matched to a gene; V was cut back by 3 bases and J by 7 bases. The CDR3 sequence is 15 residues long. The germline V gene encodes CDR1 SGHAT and CDR2 FQDESV (reference sequence). In nucleotides, the CDR3 is TGTGCCAGCAGCTTGAGTAGCGGGAGGAGGAATGAGCAGTTCTTC. Translated: CASSLSSGRRNEQFF.

The rearrangement joins TRBV6-5 to TRBJ1-2; 8 nucleotides match TRBD1. The CDR3 consists of 13 residues. Looked up from germline, CDR1 is MNHEY and CDR2 is SVGAGI. V shed 5 bases, J shed 8 bases, and the junction held 7 bases outside the gene matches. CDR3 in DNA: TGTGCCAGCAGTCAGGGACAGGTGGACGGCTACACCTTC. Translating it yields CASSQGQVDGYTF.

This chain joins TRBV14 and TRBJ2-3; D gene uncertain. The germline CDR1 and CDR2 sequences are SGHDN and FVKESK. The CDR3 is 13 amino acids. Trimming took off 3 bases at V and 8 bases at J, with 12 bases between the two ends. DNA for the CDR3: TGTGCCAGCAGCCAGGCGTCCGGGTCTACGCAGTATTTT. Translation gives CASSQASGSTQYF. The full variable domain, completed using reference TRBV14 and TRBJ2-3, is EAGVTQFPSHSVIEKGQTVTLRCDPISGHDNLYWYRRVMGKEIKFLLHFVKESKQDESGMPNNRFLAERTGGTYSTLKVQPAELEDSGVYFCASSQASGSTQYFGPGTRLTVL.

This chain connects TRBV11-2 to TRBJ2-7; no clear D gene. The germline V gene has CDR1 SGHAT and CDR2 FQNNGV. V was cut by 4 bases and J by 0 bases, with 10 bases left in between. The CDR3 is 14 amino acids. CDR3 in DNA: TGTGCCAGCAGCTCCCTCGGAGACTCCTACGAGCAGTACTTC. This translates into CASSSLGDSYEQYF.

The CDR3 region has the DNA TGTGCCAGCAGTTGGACTGCCCTCACAGATACGCAGTATTTT. Its translation: CASSWTALTDTQYF. The V and J genes are TRBV6-5 and TRBJ2-3; perhaps TRBD2 as D (5 bases). Germline assignment: CDR1 MNHEY and CDR2 SVGAGI. This CDR3 is 14 amino acids long. Trimming cost V 4 bases and J 2 bases, with 10 bases left between them.

The CDR3 DNA reads as TGTGCCAGCAGACTCGGACTAGCGGGAGCCTACGAGCAGTACGTC. It codes for CASRLGLAGAYEQYV. The chain carries TRBV11-2 and TRBJ2-7, with 13 bases lining up with TRBD2. Losses at the gene ends were 6 bases for V and 2 bases for J; bases not matched to a gene: 4. The V gene's germline CDR1 is SGHAT and CDR2 FQNNGV. The CDR3 covers 15 residues.

This clone came up once. The chain recombines TRBV6-1 with TRBJ2-2; 7 nucleotides match TRBD1. Trimming at V came to 3 bases and at J to 1 base, leaving 2 bases not matched to a gene. Germline V gives CDR1 MNHNS, CDR2 SASEGT. The CDR3 spans 15 residues. CDR3 protein: CASSERGLNTGELFF. The CDR3, as DNA: TGTGCCAGCAGTGAGAGGGGGCTGAACACCGGGGAGCTGTTTTTT.

This sequence joins TRBV11-3 and TRBJ1-1; tentative D call: TRBD1 (6 bases). The CDR3 runs 13 residues. The germline V and J ends were trimmed by 5 bases and 4 bases, with 11 bases remaining between them. In germline, CDR1 is SGHNT, CDR2 YENEEA. CDR3 residues: CASSGEGGTEAFF. CDR3 nucleotides: TGTGCCAGCAGCGGGGAAGGGGGCACTGAAGCTTTCTTT.

The V gene is TRBV18, the J gene TRBJ1-1, with D unresolved. The V and J ends lost 2 bases and 9 bases respectively, with 16 bases between them. The CDR3 contains 14 residues. Germline V gene lookup returns CDR1 KGHSH and CDR2 LQKENI. CDR3 bases: TGTGCCAGCTCACCAGACACCAGCGGGCGCCAAGCTTTCTTT. Its protein is CASSPDTSGRQAFF.

The genes are TRBV7-9 and TRBJ2-3, with 7 bases identical to TRBD2. CDR3 length equals 13 residues. Germline V CDR1 and CDR2: SEHNR, FQNEAQ (reference sequence). The V and J ends lost 6 bases and 4 bases, in that order; junction bases with no gene match: 4. The CDR3 reads CASRRAGADTQYF. CDR3 bases: TGTGCCAGCAGGAGGGCGGGGGCAGATACGCAGTATTTT.

The J gene is TRBJ2-2, the V gene TRBV9, with D perhaps TRBD1 (5 bases). The CDR3 loop spans 14 amino acids. V lost 5 bases, J lost 1 base, and 9 bases lay in between. CDR1 and CDR2 (germline): SGDLS, YYNGEE. DNA for the CDR3: TGTGCCAGCAGACCGACAGTGAACACCGGGGAGCTGTTTTTT. Residues: CASRPTVNTGELFF.

The V and J genes are TRBV27 and TRBJ2-4, with 7 bases aligning to TRBD1. With V trimmed by 7 bases and J by 5 bases, 8 bases remained unmatched. The germline V gene has CDR1 MNHEY and CDR2 SMNVEV (reference sequence). There are 14 residues in the CDR3. DNA of the CDR3: TGTGCCAGCACCCCTTCAACAGGGGAAAACATTCAGTACTTC. Its translation: CASTPSTGENIQYF.

The J gene is TRBJ1-1, the V gene TRBV5-1; D is uncertain. This CDR3 is 13 amino acids long. Between the trimmed V and J ends, which lost 0 bases and 10 bases, there was a span of 13 bases. Germline V lookup: CDR1 SGHRS, CDR2 YFSETQ. The CDR3 loop reads CASSLALRHGAFF. CDR3 sequence (DNA): TGCGCCAGCAGCTTGGCGCTTAGACACGGAGCTTTCTTT.

This chain uses TRBV19 with TRBJ2-1; no clear D. Germline V gives CDR1 LNHDA, CDR2 SQIVND (reference sequence). This CDR3 region has 15 residues. V was clipped by 1 base and J by 6 bases, with 13 bases between them. The CDR3 loop reads CASSIGRPGFNEQFF. CDR3 DNA: TGTGCCAGTAGTATAGGCAGGCCCGGATTCAATGAGCAGTTCTTC.

This clone was seen once. V usage is TRBV5-1 and J usage is TRBJ2-7, with a tentative D call TRBD1 (5 bases). Germline loops: CDR1 SGHRS, CDR2 YFSETQ. The V end was cut by 3 bases, the J end by 0 bases, with 7 bases between. The CDR3 is 13 amino acids. CDR3 nucleotide sequence: TGCGCCAGCAGCTGGGGCAACTCCTACGAGCAGTACTTC. It encodes CASSWGNSYEQYF. The whole variable domain, filled in from reference TRBV5-1 and TRBJ2-7, reads KAGVTQTPRYLIKTRGQQVTLSCSPISGHRSVSWYQQTPGQGLQFLFEYFSETQRNKGNFPGRFSGRQFSNSRSEMNVSTLELGDSALYLCASSWGNSYEQYFGPGTRLTVT.

This clone was recorded only once. V usage is TRBV6-1 and J usage is TRBJ1-1, with unresolved D. Germline V gene lookup returns CDR1 MNHNS and CDR2 SASEGT. The CDR3 has 13 residues. The V end was cut by 1 base, the J end by 0 bases, with 3 bases between. In DNA form, the CDR3 reads TGTGCCAGCAGTGAAGGGCTGAACACTGAAGCTTTCTTT. Protein sequence: CASSEGLNTEAFF.

The V gene is TRBV27, the J gene TRBJ2-1; 8 bases line up with TRBD1. Trimming at V came to 5 bases and at J to 9 bases, leaving 15 bases not matched to a gene. The CDR3 spans 16 residues. From germline, CDR1 is MNHEY and CDR2 SMNVEV (reference sequence). DNA of the CDR3: TGTGCCAGCAGTCGAATCATTCAGGGGGCGCGGGTTGAGCAGTTCTTC. Encoded protein: CASSRIIQGARVEQFF.